This TCR beta chain was identified in a study of vaccination effects on CD4 cells after COVID-19. Study-level findings and limits: Marked clonal contraction was seen late after vaccination (in both infection- and vaccine-induced clones).

Points on this clone: Its antigen is currently unknown.

CD4+ T cells specific for antigen were expanded with viral peptide pools by the ViraFEST assay before sequencing. CD4+ T cell isolation took place after approximately ten days of culture. BNT162b2 vaccine or mRNA-1273 vaccine was given to participants in two doses. Wells each received 1.8 million or so PBMC, cultured with 10 IU/ml IL-2 and roughly 9.4 ug/ml peptides. Some clones are missing from TCRdb's copy, which holds only in-frame ones; the method was immunoSEQ multiplex PCR. The table includes approximately 28,000 clones, roughly 74% detected once. Germline V gene sequence: CDR1 MDHEN, CDR2 SYDVKM. Trimming removed 2 bases at V and 3 bases at J, with 8 bases between. The CDR3 consists of 13 residues.

The clonotype originates from a human donor who received a COVID-19 vaccine. The specimen comprised CD4+ T cells from PBMCs cultured with HCoV-NL63 spike peptides, sampled after COVID-19 vaccination. The rearrangement joins TRBV28 to TRBJ2-7; no firm D call. As DNA, the CDR3 is TGTGCCAGCAGTTTAGGGCCCAACTACGAGCAGTACTTC. It codes for CASSLGPNYEQYF.